This T cell receptor beta chain was sequenced during a study of blood T cell repertoires in COVID-19. Background on the study: Researchers got acute and convalescent COVID-19 samples from the United States, Italy and Spain. Sample material is recorded as cDNA or gDNA derived from T cells, B-cell-depleted T cells, or PBMCs.

In germline, CDR1 is LNHDA, CDR2 SQIVND (reference sequence). There are 15 residues in the CDR3. Trimming left V 10 bases short and J 4 bases short, with 20 bases between. Per the authors' pipeline: Reference gene primer amplification yielded estimated nucleated cell counts. The table came from immunoSEQ multiplex PCR; TCRdb's copy has only in-frame clones and leaves some out. V, J and clone size are those of that table, while D and trimming were read from the DNA. The data hold over 200,000 clones, with approximately 83% observed a single time. In Seattle, patients joined the study during active infection and were tracked longitudinally.

Source material: peripheral blood. This TCR was sampled from a woman in her 30s with COVID-19, enrolled during active disease. The V gene is TRBV19, the J gene TRBJ1-5; D gene uncertain. CDR3 in amino acids: CATLPGEDINQPQHF. The CDR3 nucleotides read TGTGCCACGCTCCCCGGTGAGGATATAAATCAGCCCCAGCATTTT.